These T cell receptor beta chains were read from a single sample in a study of shared clonotypes between healthy human individuals. Assay used: immunoSEQ multiplex PCR; TCRdb lists only in-frame clones, some missing. The sample carries 400,000 to 600,000 clones, 75% to 80% recorded once. Input material: PBMCs. These receptors were taken from a woman aged 35 to 49 in good health. Some clones in this sample may be carry-over from other donors' samples. The conserved cysteine and the conserved F or W are not part of the CDR3 here. Size values are once, few and many counts, or a class for expanded clones, and some rows have none.

clone size	V gene	J gene	CDR3 protein
NA	TRBV27	TRBJ2-2	ASSLFGVRAGGLSGELF
NA	TRBV7-2	TRBJ2-7	ASSIDSGSSYEQY
NA	TRBV7-8	TRBJ2-7	ASSFGARVGEQY
NA	TRBV20-1	TRBJ2-7	SARRGPGTY
NA	TRBV5-6	TRBJ2-1	ASRQGIGGNEQF
NA	TRBV9	TRBJ2-3	ASSISGPPSTDTQY
NA	TRBV15	TRBJ2-3	ATSGVLAGLRTDTQY
few	TRBV28	TRBJ1-6	ASSVLDRDNSPLH
NA	TRBV5-8	TRBJ2-5	ASRNRLAGGETQY
NA	TRBV19	TRBJ1-5	ASSTGQGYQPQH
NA	TRBV7-2	TRBJ2-5	ASSPRQGRETQY
NA	TRBV29-1	TRBJ2-7	SVLRSSGGLYEQY
NA	TRBV6-4	TRBJ2-3	ASSEKGTSGTDTQY
NA	TRBV6-1	TRBJ2-7	ASTSGTDYYEQY
NA	TRBV7-9	TRBJ1-1	ASSLAPTGAITEAF
NA	TRBV30	TRBJ2-3	AWSVKLAGADTQY
NA	TRBV19	TRBJ2-5	ASSTLRGTGETQY
NA	TRBV7-2	TRBJ1-2	ASSLASGDYGYT
NA	TRBV28	TRBJ1-2	ASSLMGQVYGYT
NA	TRBV7-3	TRBJ2-6	ASGDPWVSGANVLT
NA	TRBV28	TRBJ2-2	ASRTRTGELF
many	TRBV7-9	TRBJ2-1	ASSLSTSGSYNEQF
NA	TRBV4-2	NA	ASSQAGAYEQY
NA	TRBV5-1	TRBJ2-5	ASSLEAGQETQY
NA	TRBV30	TRBJ2-1	AWVRDAGGVNEQF
NA	TRBV30	TRBJ2-5	AWSDRGLLQETQY
few	TRBV19	TRBJ2-1	ASSKTASYNEQF
NA	TRBV14	TRBJ2-7	ASSQGDGRGYEQY
NA	TRBV4-1	TRBJ2-2	ASTHRALNTGELF
NA	TRBV7-9	TRBJ1-4	ASSFPQKGEKLF
NA	TRBV27	TRBJ2-1	ASSLSIMEAGGIYNEQF
once	TRBV7-7	TRBJ2-5	ASSLVPVRYQETQY
NA	TRBV30	TRBJ2-7	AHNKFGTYEQY
NA	TRBV30	TRBJ1-1	AWSVRRSGGAF
NA	TRBV7-2	TRBJ2-7	ASSSAGTPPFEQY
NA	TRBV5-1	TRBJ2-1	ASSPAPTSFNEQF
NA	TRBV19	TRBJ1-5	ASSATGGEQPQH
NA	TRBV5-6	TRBJ1-2	ASSLGQPDYGYT
few	TRBV2	TRBJ1-1	ASSDGPSGLIF
NA	TRBV2	TRBJ1-5	ASSLRSGGNQPQH
NA	TRBV14	TRBJ2-3	ASSQDLGPDTQY
NA	TRBV28	TRBJ2-7	ASSLPPGPYEQY
NA	TRBV9	TRBJ1-4	ASSLGTGWEKLF
few	TRBV18	TRBJ2-7	ASSPGDPYEQY
NA	TRBV9	TRBJ2-1	ASSVGNSGSPDEQF
NA	TRBV29-1	TRBJ2-3	SAATGWVGTDTQY
NA	TRBV11-1	TRBJ2-1	ASSLGQNPYNEQF
NA	TRBV28	TRBJ2-7	ASRPSGEGYEQY
NA	TRBV5-8	TRBJ2-5	ASSSRWGRETQY
NA	TRBV5-1	TRBJ1-2	ASSLEAGGSLYGYT
NA	TRBV25-1	TRBJ2-2	ASRNLMEELF
once	TRBV5-8	TRBJ2-3	ASSLEVGTSGSGQY